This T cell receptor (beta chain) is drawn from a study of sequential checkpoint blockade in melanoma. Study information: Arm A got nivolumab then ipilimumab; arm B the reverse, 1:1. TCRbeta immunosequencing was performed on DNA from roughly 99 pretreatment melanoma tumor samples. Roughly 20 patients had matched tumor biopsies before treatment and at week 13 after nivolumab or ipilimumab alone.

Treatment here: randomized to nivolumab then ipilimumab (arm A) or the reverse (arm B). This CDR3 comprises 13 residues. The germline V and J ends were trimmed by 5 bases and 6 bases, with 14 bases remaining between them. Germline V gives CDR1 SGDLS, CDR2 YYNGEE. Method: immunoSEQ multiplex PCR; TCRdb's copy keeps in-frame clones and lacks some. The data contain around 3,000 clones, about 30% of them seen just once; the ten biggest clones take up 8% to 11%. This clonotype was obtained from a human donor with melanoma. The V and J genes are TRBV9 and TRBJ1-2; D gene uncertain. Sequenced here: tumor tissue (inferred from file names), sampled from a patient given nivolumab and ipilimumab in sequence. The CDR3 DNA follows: TGTGCCAGCAGTTTGGGCCACCCGGATGGCTACACCTTC. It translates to CASSLGHPDGYTF.